This T cell receptor beta chain was identified during a study of T cell responses to AZD1222 COVID-19 vaccine. Whole-study context: Second-dose recipients at about 4 or about 12 weeks were treated as one pooled group.

Germline CDR1 ENHRY, CDR2 SYGVKD. The CDR3 contains 12 residues. V shed 6 bases and J shed 8 bases, with 11 bases lying between them. Concerning this clone: This sample also contains other DNA sequences that code for the same CDR3.

Produced via immunoSEQ multiplex PCR; TCRdb's table is partial and in-frame only. This sample carries around 140,000 clones, roughly 90% of them seen once, and the ten largest clones take about 1.5%. Sequenced material: peripheral blood, taken on day 0 of AZD1222 vaccination. This chain connects TRBV10-3 to TRBJ2-1; D unclear. The TCR was taken from an adult in good health. The CDR3 reads CAISARGDEQFF. In DNA form, the CDR3 reads TGTGCCATCAGCGCCCGAGGCGATGAGCAGTTCTTC.